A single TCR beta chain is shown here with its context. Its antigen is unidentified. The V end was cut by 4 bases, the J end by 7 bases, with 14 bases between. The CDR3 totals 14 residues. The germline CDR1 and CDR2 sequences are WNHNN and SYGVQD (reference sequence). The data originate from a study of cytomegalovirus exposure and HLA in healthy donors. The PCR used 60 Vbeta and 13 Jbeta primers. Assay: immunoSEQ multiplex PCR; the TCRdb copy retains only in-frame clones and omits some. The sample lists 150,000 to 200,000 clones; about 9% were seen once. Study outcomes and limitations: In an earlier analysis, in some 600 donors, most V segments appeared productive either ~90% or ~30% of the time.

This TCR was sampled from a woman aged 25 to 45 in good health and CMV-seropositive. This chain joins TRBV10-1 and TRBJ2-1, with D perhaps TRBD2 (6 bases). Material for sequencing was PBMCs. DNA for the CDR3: TGCGCCAGCAGTGGATATCAGGAGGGGAATGAGCAGTTCTTC. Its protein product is CASSGYQEGNEQFF.